This T cell receptor beta chain was sequenced for a study of technical replicates of blood from a few donors. Profiled with immunoSEQ multiplex PCR; TCRdb holds only in-frame clones, not every one. In the table there are some 70,000 clones, around 97% of which are singletons. Germline loops: CDR1 MNHNS, CDR2 SASEGT. This CDR3 is built from 14 residues. Trimming removed 2 bases from V and 4 bases from J, with 12 bases in between. The receptor was derived from a human donor in good health. What was sequenced was T cells isolated from PBMCs. V gene TRBV6-1 combines with J gene TRBJ2-7; D perhaps matches TRBD2 (6 bases). CDR3 in amino acids: CASSEPGLTYEQYF. Here the CDR3 DNA reads TGTGCCAGCAGTGAACCGGGACTGACATACGAGCAGTACTTC.